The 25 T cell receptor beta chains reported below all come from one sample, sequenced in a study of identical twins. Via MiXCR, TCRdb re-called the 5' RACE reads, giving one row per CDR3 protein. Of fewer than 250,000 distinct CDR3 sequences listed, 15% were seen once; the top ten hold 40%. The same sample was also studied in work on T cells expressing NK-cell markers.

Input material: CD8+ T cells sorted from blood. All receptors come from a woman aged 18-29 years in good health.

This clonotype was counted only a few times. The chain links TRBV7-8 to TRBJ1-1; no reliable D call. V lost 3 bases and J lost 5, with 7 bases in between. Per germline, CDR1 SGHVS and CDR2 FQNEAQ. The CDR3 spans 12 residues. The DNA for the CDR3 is TGTGCCAGCAGCTTTAGGGAAACTGAAGCTTTCTTT. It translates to CASSFRETEAFF.

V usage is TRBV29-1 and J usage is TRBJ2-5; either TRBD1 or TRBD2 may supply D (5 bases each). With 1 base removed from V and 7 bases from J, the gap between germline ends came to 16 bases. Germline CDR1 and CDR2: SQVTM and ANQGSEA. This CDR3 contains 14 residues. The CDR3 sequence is CSVEGGAGLPTQYF. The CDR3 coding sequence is TGCAGCGTTGAAGGAGGGGCTGGTTTACCGACCCAGTACTTC. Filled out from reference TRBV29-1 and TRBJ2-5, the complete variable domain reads SAVISQKPSRDICQRGTSLTIQCQVDSQVTMMFWYRQQPGQSLTLIATANQGSEATYESGFVIDKFPISRPNLTFSTLTVSNMSPEDSSIYLCSVEGGAGLPTQYFGPGTRLLVL.

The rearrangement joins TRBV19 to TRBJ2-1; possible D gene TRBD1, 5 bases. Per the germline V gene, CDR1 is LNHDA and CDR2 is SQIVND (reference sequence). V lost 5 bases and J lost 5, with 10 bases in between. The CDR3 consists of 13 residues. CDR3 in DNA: TGTGCCAGTAGTCCACAGGTCCACAATGAGCAGTTCTTC. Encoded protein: CASSPQVHNEQFF.

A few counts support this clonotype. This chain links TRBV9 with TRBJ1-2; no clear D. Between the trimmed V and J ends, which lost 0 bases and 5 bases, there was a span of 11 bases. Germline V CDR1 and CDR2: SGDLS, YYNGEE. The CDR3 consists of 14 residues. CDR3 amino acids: CASSVATSVYGYTF. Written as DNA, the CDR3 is TGTGCCAGCAGCGTAGCTACGTCGGTATATGGCTACACCTTC.

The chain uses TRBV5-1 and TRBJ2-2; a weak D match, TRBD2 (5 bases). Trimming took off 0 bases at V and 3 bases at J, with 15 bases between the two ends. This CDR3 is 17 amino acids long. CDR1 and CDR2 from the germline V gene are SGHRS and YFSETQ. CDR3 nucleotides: TGCGCCAGCAGCTTGGCCTCGAGCGGAAGCTACACCGGGGAGCTGTTTTTT. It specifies CASSLASSGSYTGELFF. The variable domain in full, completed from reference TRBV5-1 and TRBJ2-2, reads KAGVTQTPRYLIKTRGQQVTLSCSPISGHRSVSWYQQTPGQGLQFLFEYFSETQRNKGNFPGRFSGRQFSNSRSEMNVSTLELGDSALYLCASSLASSGSYTGELFFGEGSRLTVL.

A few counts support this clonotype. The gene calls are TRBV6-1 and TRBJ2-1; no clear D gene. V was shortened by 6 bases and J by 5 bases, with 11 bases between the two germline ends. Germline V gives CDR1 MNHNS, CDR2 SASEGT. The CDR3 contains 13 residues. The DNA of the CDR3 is TGTGCCAGCAGACGCTCAAATAACAATGAGCAGTTCTTC. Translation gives CASRRSNNNEQFF.

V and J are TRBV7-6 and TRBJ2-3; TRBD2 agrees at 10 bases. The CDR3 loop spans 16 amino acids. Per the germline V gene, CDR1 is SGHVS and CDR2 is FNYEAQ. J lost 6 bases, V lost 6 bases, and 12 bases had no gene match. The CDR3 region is CASSWVAGGPPDTQYF. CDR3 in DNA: TGTGCCAGCAGTTGGGTAGCGGGGGGTCCCCCCGATACGCAGTATTTT.

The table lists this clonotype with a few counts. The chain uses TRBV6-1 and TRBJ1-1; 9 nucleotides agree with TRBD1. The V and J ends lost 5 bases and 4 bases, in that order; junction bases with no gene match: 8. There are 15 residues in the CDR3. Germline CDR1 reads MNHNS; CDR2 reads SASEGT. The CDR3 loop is CASSPRTGDGTEAFF. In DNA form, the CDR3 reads TGTGCCAGCAGTCCTAGGACAGGGGATGGCACTGAAGCTTTCTTT.

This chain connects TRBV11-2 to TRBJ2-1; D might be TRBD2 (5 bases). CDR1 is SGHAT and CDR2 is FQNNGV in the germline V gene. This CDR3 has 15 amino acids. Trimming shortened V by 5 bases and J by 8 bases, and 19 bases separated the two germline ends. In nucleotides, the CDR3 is TGTGCCAGCAGCATACGGCCAAGCACCGGGGATGAGCAGTTCTTC. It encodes CASSIRPSTGDEQFF. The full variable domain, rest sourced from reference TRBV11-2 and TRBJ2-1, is EAGVAQSPRYKIIEKRQSVAFWCNPISGHATLYWYQQILGQGPKLLIQFQNNGVVDDSQLPKDRFSAERLKGVDSTLKIQPAKLEDSAVYLCASSIRPSTGDEQFFGPGTRLTVL.

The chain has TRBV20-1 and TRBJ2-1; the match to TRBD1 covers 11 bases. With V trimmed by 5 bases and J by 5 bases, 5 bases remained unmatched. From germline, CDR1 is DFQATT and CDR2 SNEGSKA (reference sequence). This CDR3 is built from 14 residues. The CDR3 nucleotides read TGCAGTGCTCCCGGGACAGGGGGAAACAATGAGCAGTTCTTC. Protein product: CSAPGTGGNNEQFF.

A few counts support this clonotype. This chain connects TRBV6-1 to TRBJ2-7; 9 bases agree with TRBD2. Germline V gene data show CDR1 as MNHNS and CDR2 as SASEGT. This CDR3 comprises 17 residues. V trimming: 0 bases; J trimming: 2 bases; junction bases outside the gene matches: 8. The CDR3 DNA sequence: TGTGCCAGCAGTGAAGCGCGAGAGCGGGGGGTTGCCTACGAGCAGTACTTC. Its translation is CASSEARERGVAYEQYF.

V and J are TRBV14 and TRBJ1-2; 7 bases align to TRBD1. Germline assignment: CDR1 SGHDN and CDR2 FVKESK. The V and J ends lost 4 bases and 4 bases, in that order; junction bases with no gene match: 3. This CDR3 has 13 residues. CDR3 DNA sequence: TGTGCCAGCAGCCCAGGGGGACCCTATGGCTACACCTTC. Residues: CASSPGGPYGYTF.

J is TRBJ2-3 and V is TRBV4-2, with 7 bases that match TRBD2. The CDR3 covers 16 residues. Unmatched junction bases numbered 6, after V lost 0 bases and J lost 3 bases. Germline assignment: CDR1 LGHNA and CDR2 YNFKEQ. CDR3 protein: CASSQEVGGATDTQYF. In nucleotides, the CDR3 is TGTGCCAGCAGCCAAGAGGTGGGAGGGGCAACAGATACGCAGTATTTT.

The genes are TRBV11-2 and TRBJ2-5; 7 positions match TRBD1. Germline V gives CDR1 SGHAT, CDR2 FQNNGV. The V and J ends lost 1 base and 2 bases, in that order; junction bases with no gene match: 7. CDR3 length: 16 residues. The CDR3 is CASSLVRPGGQETQYF. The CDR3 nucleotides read TGTGCCAGCAGCTTAGTAAGACCAGGGGGACAAGAGACCCAGTACTTC.

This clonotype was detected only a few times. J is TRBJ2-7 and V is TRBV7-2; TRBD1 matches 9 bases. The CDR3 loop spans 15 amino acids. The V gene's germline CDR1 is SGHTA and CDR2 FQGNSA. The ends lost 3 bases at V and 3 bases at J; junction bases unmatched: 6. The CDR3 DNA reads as TGTGCCAGCAGCTTGTACAGGGGGCCAAACTACGAGCAGTACTTC. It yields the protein CASSLYRGPNYEQYF.

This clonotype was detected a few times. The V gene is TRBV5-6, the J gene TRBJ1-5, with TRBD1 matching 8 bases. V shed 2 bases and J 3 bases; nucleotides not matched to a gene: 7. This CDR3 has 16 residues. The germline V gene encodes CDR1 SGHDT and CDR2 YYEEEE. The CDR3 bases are TGTGCCAGCAGCTTCACAGGGACAGGAGACAATCAGCCCCAGCATTTT. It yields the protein CASSFTGTGDNQPQHF. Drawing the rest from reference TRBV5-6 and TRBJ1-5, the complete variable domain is DAGVTQSPTHLIKTRGQQVTLRCSPKSGHDTVSWYQQALGQGPQFIFQYYEEEERQRGNFPDRFSGHQFPNYSSELNVNALLLGDSALYLCASSFTGTGDNQPQHFGDGTRLSIL.

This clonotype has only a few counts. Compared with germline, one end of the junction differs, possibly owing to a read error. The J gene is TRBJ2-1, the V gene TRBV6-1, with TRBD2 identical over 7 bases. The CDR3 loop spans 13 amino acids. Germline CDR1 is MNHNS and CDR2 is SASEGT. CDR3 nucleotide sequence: TGTGCCAGCAGCTCCGGGGACTACTATGAGCAGTTCTTC. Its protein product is CASSSGDYYEQFF.

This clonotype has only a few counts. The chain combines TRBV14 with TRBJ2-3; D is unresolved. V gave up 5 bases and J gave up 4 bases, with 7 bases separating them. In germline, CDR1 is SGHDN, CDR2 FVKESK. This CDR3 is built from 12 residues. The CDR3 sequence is CASSIRPDTQYF. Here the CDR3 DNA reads TGTGCCAGCAGCATCCGACCAGATACGCAGTATTTT.

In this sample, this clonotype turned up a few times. CDR3 nucleotides: TGTGCCAGCAGTTACACAATGAACACTGAAGCTTTCTTT. This translates into CASSYTMNTEAFF. The chain joins TRBV7-9 to TRBJ1-1; D uncertain. The CDR3 sequence is 13 residues long. The V end was cut by 6 bases, the J end by 0 bases, with 8 bases between. CDR1 and CDR2 from the germline V gene are SEHNR and FQNEAQ (reference sequence). Full variable domain (remainder filled in from reference TRBV7-9 and TRBJ1-1): DTGVSQNPRHKITKRGQNVTFRCDPISEHNRLYWYRQTLGQGPEFLTYFQNEAQLEKSRLLSDRFSAERPKGSFSTLEIQRTEQGDSAMYLCASSYTMNTEAFFGQGTRLTVV.

CDR3 protein: CSGRGEGETQYF. In DNA form, the CDR3 reads TGCAGCGGCCGCGGGGAGGGGGAGACCCAGTACTTC. V is TRBV29-1 and J is TRBJ2-5; 7 bases line up with TRBD2. The CDR3 loop spans 12 amino acids. The ends lost 7 bases at V and 5 bases at J; junction bases unmatched: 7. Germline assignment: CDR1 SQVTM and CDR2 ANQGSEA.

The CDR3 reads CASSFVRKTQYF. CDR3 in DNA: TGTGCCAGCAGTTTTGTCAGAAAGACCCAGTACTTC. The V and J genes are TRBV12-3 or TRBV12-4 and TRBJ2-5; D not resolved. Trimming left V 3 bases short and J 6 bases short, with 8 bases between. The CDR3 extends over 12 amino acids.

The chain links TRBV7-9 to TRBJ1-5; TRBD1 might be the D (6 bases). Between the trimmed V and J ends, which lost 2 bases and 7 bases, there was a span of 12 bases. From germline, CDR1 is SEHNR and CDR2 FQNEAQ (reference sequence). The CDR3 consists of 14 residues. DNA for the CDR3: TGTGCCAGCAGCTTAACAGGGTCTGGACAGCCCCAGCATTTT. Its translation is CASSLTGSGQPQHF.

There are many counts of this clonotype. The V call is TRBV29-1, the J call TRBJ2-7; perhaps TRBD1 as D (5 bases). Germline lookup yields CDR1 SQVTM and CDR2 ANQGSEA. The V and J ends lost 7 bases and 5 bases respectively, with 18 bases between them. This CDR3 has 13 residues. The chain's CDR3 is CSGAVSGYDEQYF. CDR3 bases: TGCAGCGGGGCGGTCTCAGGGTATGACGAGCAGTACTTC.

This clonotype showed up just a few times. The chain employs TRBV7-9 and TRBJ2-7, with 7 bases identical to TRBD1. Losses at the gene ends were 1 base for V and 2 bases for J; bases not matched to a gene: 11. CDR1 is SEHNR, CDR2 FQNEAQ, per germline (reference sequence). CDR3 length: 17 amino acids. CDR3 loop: CASSLGSPGQRPYEQYF. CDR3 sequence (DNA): TGTGCCAGCAGCTTAGGGTCACCGGGACAGCGTCCCTACGAGCAGTACTTC.

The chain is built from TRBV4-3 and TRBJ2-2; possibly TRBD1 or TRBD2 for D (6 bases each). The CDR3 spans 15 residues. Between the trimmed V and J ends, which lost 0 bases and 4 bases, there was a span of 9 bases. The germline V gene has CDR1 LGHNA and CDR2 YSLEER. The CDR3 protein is CASSQERGVTGELFF. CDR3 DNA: TGCGCCAGCAGCCAAGAGAGGGGGGTCACCGGGGAGCTGTTTTTT.